This entry lists 8 T cell receptor beta chains sequenced from one sample in a study of blood T cell repertoires in COVID-19. TCRdb keeps only in-frame clones here, not all; method: immunoSEQ multiplex PCR. The profile covers about 26,000 clones, with approximately 77% appearing a single time and less than 15% taken by the ten largest. Sequencing used peripheral blood. The receptors here all came from a man older than 75 with active or convalescent COVID-19.

The rearrangement joins TRBV29-1 to TRBJ1-5; D not certain. CDR1 and CDR2 from the germline V gene are SQVTM and ANQGSEA. V was cut by 0 bases and J by 4 bases, with 7 bases left in between. This CDR3 region has 13 residues. CDR3 sequence reads: CSVEEAVNQPQHF. In nucleotides, the CDR3 is TGCAGCGTTGAAGAAGCGGTGAATCAGCCCCAGCATTTT.

This chain uses TRBV18 with TRBJ2-5; perhaps TRBD1 as D (6 bases). The V end lost 4 bases, the J end lost 5 bases, and 17 bases lay between the germline ends. Germline-derived CDR1 and CDR2 are KGHSH and LQKENI. The CDR3 covers 15 residues. The CDR3 reads CASSRLQGEEETQYF. CDR3 coding DNA: TGTGCCAGCTCACGATTACAGGGAGAGGAGGAGACCCAGTACTTC.

The table lists this clone with a count of one. CDR3 residues: CATGQRLNTEAFF. CDR3 DNA sequence: TGTGCCACCGGACAGAGATTGAACACTGAAGCTTTCTTT. V gene TRBV5-4 combines with J gene TRBJ1-1, with a weak D call TRBD1 (6 bases). Trimming cost V 9 bases and J 0 bases, with 12 bases left between them. CDR1 is SGHNT, CDR2 YYREEE, per germline (reference sequence). This CDR3 contains 13 residues.

The chain joins TRBV5-1 to TRBJ2-3, with 12 bases fitting TRBD2. Germline CDR1 SGHRS, CDR2 YFSETQ. Germline trimming cut 5 bases from V and 5 bases from J; bases unmatched to any gene: 0. This CDR3 contains 13 residues. This CDR3 is CASRTSGGDTQYF. In DNA, the CDR3 is TGCGCCAGCAGGACTAGCGGGGGAGATACGCAGTATTTT.

This clone came up a few times. The gene calls are TRBV18 and TRBJ2-1; 7 positions agree with TRBD1. CDR3 length: 14 residues. Germline loops: CDR1 KGHSH, CDR2 LQKENI. V was clipped by 1 base and J by 9 bases; unmatched bases: 6. The DNA for the CDR3 is TGTGCCAGCTCACCACTGACAGGGTCGAGTGAGCAGTTCTTC. Protein sequence: CASSPLTGSSEQFF.

The chain couples TRBV5-1 to TRBJ1-1; weak D call: TRBD1 (6 bases). Germline V gene sequence: CDR1 SGHRS, CDR2 YFSETQ. V gave up 0 bases and J gave up 8 bases, with 17 bases separating them. This CDR3 region has 15 residues. The CDR3 sequence is CASSLVGQGTVEAFF. CDR3 in DNA: TGCGCCAGCAGCTTGGTGGGACAAGGGACCGTGGAAGCTTTCTTT.

The chain carries TRBV3-1 (or the pseudogene TRBV3-2) and TRBJ1-2; 7 bases map to TRBD1. Germline V CDR1 and CDR2: LGHDT, YNNKEL (reference sequence). There are 15 residues in the CDR3. The J segment lost 4 bases and the V segment lost 3 bases, leaving 8 bases of the junction unmatched. CDR3 nucleotides: TGTGCCAGCAGCCAGGGACAGAGATACGTCTATGGCTACACCTTC. Protein: CASSQGQRYVYGYTF.

The chain uses TRBV6-5 and TRBJ1-2; TRBD1 might be the D (5 bases). The length of the CDR3 is 15 residues. The germline CDR1 and CDR2 sequences are MNHEY and SVGAGI. V gave up 6 bases and J gave up 2 bases, with 16 bases separating them. CDR3 nucleotide sequence: TGTGCCAGCAGACGCGCGGCAGGGAAGAACTATGGCTACACCTTC. This codes for CASRRAAGKNYGYTF.